This TCR beta chain was sequenced for a study of CD8 T cells in ankylosing spondylitis (dated by TCRdb to 2015 to 2018). Study-level background: To find TCR variants linked to disease, the study profiled T cell receptor beta repertoires in ankylosing spondylitis patients and healthy donors. Peripheral blood was sampled, and synovial fluid was also collected from ankylosing spondylitis patients. In total, the full study cohort was made up of about 110 healthy donors and approximately 27 ankylosing spondylitis patients.

TCRdb names Illumina HiSeq 2500 as the instrument used. Quantitative 5'-RACE with molecular barcodes was used to prepare TCR beta libraries. Per the original workflow: A new computational method, built on a probabilistic model of VDJ rearrangement, was used to identify disease-linked TCR variants. TCRdb took the public reads, trimmed them with fastp at Q25, ran MiXCR for clone calling and kept in-frame beta chains. Rows with one shared CDR3 protein collapse into an entry with the most common genes and DNA. The V and J calls were not made by the authors but by TCRdb's processing. Here the sample has 300,000 to 400,000 distinct CDR3 sequences; approximately 22% occur a single time. Around 14% of the sample rests with the top ten. Study-level results and caveats: The disease-linked clones were reported as significantly enriched in matched synovial fluid samples from ankylosing spondylitis patients. In peripheral blood, the disease-linked clones were found at relatively low frequencies and had a CD8+ phenotype. Blood from ankylosing spondylitis patients appeared to be characterized by a TCR beta motif composed of about eight highly homologous amino acid variants. Some TCR beta motif variants had previously been reported in synovial fluid and blood of reactive arthritis patients, which suggested common disease-initiation mechanisms.

The V end loses 11 bases and the J end loses 3 bases, and a stretch of 19 bases separates them. The CDR3 runs 14 amino acids, cysteine and phenylalanine included. Just the 42-base CDR3 DNA is kept, in frame starting at base 1. The germline V gene provides CDR1 MNHNS and CDR2 SASEGT. In its sample, this clonotype was seen a few times. Which antigen it targets is not known. There are no base qualities to consult, and no much larger clone falls within one base. This TCR derives from a male donor with ankylosing spondylitis or in good health (not recorded which). What was sequenced was blood, either unsorted or a sorted T cell fraction (not recorded which). The chain links TRBV6-1 with TRBJ1-1, with the D gene call left open. CDR3 sequence: CAAQLYPEDTEAFF. The DNA is as follows: TGTGCCGCCCAGCTGTATCCCGAGGACACTGAAGCTTTCTTT.